This TCR beta chain appears in the sequencing data of a study of blood T cells in healthy people across ages. Using a J-beta primer mix together with a sample-barcoded 5' primer, a second PCR was run for about 6 to 12 cycles. Tags on each cDNA molecule came from a template-switch adaptor with 12 random nucleotides. Each CDR3 protein gets one entry after TCRdb re-called the 5' RACE reads with MiXCR. The table includes around 870,000 distinct CDR3 sequences, less than 35% detected once. Trimming pared 6 bases from V and 0 bases from J, leaving 12 bases between. From germline, CDR1 is SNHLY and CDR2 FYNNEI. This CDR3 comprises 15 residues.

Sequencing was performed on blood. V gene TRBV2 combines with J gene TRBJ1-5; a weak D match, TRBD1 (5 bases). The receptor was isolated from a woman at least 80 years old in good health. The CDR3 nucleotides read TGTGCCAGCAGGGGTCTTCAGGGTAGCAATCAGCCCCAGCATTTT. It yields the protein CASRGLQGSNQPQHF.